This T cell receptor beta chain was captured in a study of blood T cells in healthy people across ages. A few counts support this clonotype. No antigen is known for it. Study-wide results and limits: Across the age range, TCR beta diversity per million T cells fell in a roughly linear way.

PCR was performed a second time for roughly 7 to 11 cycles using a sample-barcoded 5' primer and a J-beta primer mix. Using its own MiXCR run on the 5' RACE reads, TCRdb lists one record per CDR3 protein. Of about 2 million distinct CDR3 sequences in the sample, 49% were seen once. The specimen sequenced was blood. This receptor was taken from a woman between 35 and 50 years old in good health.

In DNA form, the CDR3 reads TGTGCCAGCAGCTTAACCAGGGATGGAGATACGCAGTATTTT. This gives the protein CASSLTRDGDTQYF. The J gene is TRBJ2-3, the V gene TRBV7-2, with D tentatively TRBD1 (5 bases). The CDR3 is 14 amino acids. Germline values: CDR1 SGHTA, CDR2 FQGNSA. V dropped 2 bases and J dropped 5 bases, with 11 bases sitting between them.